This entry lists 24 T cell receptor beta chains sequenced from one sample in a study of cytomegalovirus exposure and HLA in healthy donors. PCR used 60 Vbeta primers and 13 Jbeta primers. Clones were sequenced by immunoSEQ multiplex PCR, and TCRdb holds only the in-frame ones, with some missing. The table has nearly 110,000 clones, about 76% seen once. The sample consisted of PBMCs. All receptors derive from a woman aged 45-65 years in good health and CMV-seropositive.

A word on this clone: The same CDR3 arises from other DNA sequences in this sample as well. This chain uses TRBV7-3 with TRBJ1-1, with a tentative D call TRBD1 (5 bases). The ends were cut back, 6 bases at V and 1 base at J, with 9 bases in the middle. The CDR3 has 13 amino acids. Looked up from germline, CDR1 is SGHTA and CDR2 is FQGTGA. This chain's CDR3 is CASSSDRNTEAFF. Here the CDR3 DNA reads TGTGCCAGCAGTTCCGACAGGAACACTGAAGCTTTCTTT.

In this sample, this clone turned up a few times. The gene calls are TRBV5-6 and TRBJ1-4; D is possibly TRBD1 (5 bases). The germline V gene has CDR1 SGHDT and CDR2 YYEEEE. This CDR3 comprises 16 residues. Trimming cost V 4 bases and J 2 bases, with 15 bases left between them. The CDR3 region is CASSPAGGGTNEKLFF. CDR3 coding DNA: TGTGCCAGCAGCCCGGCTGGGGGGGGTACTAATGAAAAACTGTTTTTT. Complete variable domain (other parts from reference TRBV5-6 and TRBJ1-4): DAGVTQSPTHLIKTRGQQVTLRCSPKSGHDTVSWYQQALGQGPQFIFQYYEEEERQRGNFPDRFSGHQFPNYSSELNVNALLLGDSALYLCASSPAGGGTNEKLFFGSGTQLSVL.

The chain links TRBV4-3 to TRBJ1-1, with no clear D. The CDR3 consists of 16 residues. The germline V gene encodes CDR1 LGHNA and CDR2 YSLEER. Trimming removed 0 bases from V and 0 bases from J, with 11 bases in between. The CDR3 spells CASSQDHSPMNTEAFF. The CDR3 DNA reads TGCGCCAGCAGCCAAGATCACAGCCCAATGAACACTGAAGCTTTCTTT.

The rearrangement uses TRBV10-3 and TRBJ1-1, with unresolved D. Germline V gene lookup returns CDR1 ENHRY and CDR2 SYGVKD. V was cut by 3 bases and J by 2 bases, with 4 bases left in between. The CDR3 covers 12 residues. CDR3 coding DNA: TGTGCCATCAGTGAATCTAACACTGAAGCTTTCTTT. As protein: CAISESNTEAFF.

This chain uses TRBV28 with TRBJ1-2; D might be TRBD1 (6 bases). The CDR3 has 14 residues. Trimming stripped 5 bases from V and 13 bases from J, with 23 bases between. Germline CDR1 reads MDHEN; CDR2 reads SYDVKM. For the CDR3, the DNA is TGTGCCAGCAGTACCGTGTCCCCTTGGGCAGGGGCCACCTTC. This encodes CASSTVSPWAGATF.

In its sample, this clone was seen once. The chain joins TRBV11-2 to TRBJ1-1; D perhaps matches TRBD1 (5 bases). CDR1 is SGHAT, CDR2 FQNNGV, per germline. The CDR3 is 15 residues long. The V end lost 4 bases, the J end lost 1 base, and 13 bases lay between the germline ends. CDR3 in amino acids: CASSSRGKGNTEAFF. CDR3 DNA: TGTGCCAGCAGCTCAAGGGGCAAGGGGAACACTGAAGCTTTCTTT.

The CDR3 bases are TGTGCCAGCATTGCGTGGGGGCGCAATCAGCCCCAGCATTTT. Its translation is CASIAWGRNQPQHF. The chain carries TRBV6-1 and TRBJ1-5; TRBD1 might be the D (6 bases). The CDR3 loop spans 14 amino acids. V was shortened by 7 bases and J by 2 bases, with 12 bases between the two germline ends. Germline values: CDR1 MNHNS, CDR2 SASEGT.

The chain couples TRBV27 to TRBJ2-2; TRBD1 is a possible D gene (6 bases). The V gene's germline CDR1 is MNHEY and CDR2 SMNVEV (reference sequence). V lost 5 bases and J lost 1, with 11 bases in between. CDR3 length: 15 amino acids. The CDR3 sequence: CASSHRQENTGELFF. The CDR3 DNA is TGTGCCAGCAGTCATCGACAGGAGAACACCGGGGAGCTGTTTTTT.

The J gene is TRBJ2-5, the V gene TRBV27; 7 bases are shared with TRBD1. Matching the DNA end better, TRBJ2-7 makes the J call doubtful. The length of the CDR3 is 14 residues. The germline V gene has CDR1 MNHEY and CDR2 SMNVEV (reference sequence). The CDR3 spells CASRIERGHDEQYF. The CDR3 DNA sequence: TGTGCCAGCAGGATAGAGAGGGGGCACGACGAGCAGTACTTC.

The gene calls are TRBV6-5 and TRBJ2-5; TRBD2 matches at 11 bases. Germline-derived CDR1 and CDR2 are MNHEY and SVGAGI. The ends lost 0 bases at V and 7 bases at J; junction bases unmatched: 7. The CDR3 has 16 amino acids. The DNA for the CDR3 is TGTGCCAGCAGTTACTCGAGACTAGCGGGGCAGGGGACCCAGTACTTC. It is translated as CASSYSRLAGQGTQYF.

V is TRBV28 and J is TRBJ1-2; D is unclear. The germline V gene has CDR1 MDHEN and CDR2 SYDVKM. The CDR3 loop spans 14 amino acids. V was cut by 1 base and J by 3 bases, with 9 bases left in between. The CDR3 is CASSLFRRDYGYTF. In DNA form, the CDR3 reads TGTGCCAGCAGTTTATTCAGGCGGGACTATGGCTACACCTTC.

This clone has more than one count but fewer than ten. The CDR3 protein is CASSFSNSAGTDTQYF. The CDR3 nucleotides read TGTGCCAGCAGCTTCTCAAACAGTGCCGGCACAGATACGCAGTATTTT. The chain employs TRBV5-4 and TRBJ2-3, with D unclear. The CDR3 loop spans 16 amino acids. Trimming removed 2 bases at V and 1 base at J, with 14 bases between. Germline V gene lookup returns CDR1 SGHNT and CDR2 YYREEE (reference sequence).

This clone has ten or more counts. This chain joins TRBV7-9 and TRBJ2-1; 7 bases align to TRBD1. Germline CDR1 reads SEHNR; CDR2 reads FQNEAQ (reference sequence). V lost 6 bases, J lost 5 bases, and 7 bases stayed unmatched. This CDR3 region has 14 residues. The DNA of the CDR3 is TGTGCCAGCAGTCTGGGGGACAGAAACAATGAGCAGTTCTTC. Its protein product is CASSLGDRNNEQFF.

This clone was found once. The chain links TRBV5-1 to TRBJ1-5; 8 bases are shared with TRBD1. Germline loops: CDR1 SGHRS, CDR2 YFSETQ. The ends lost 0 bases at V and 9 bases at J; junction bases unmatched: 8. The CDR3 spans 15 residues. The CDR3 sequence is CASSLGDRRTGPQHF. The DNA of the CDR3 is TGCGCCAGCAGCTTGGGGGACAGGCGGACGGGGCCCCAGCATTTT.

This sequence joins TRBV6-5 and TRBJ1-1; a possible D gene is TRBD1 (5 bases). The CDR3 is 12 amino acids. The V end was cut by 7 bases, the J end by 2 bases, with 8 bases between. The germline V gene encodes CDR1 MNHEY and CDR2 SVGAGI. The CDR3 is CASIWGNTEAFF. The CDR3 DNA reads TGTGCCAGCATATGGGGCAACACTGAAGCTTTCTTT.

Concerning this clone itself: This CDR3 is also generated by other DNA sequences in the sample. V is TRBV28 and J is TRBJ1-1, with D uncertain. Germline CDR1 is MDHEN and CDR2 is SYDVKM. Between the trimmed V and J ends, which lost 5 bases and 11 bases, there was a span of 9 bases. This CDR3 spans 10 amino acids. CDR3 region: CASSRYEAFF. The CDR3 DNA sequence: TGTGCCAGCAGTCGCTATGAGGCTTTCTTT.

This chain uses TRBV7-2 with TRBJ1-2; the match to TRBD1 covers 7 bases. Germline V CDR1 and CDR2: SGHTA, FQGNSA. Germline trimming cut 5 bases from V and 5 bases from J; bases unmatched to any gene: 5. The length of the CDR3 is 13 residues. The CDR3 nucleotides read TGTGCCAGCAGCCCCGACAGGGCATATGGCTACACCTTC. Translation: CASSPDRAYGYTF.

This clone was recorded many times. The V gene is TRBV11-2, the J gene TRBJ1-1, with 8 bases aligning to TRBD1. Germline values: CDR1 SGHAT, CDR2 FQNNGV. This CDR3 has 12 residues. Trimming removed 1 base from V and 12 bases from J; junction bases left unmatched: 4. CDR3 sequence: CASSLGTGITFF. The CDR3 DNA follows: TGTGCCAGCAGCTTAGGGACAGGGATTACTTTCTTT.

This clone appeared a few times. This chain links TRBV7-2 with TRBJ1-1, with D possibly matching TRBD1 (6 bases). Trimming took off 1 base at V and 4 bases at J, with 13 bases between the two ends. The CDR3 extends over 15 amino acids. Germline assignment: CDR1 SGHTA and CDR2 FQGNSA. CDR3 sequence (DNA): TGTGCCAGCAGCTTAGAGGGCAGGGGTGTCACTGAAGCTTTCTTT. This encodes CASSLEGRGVTEAFF.

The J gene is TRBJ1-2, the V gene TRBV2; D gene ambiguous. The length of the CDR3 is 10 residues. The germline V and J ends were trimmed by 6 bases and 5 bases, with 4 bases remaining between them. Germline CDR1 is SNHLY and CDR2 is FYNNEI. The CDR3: CASSAYGYTF. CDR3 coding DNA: TGTGCCAGCAGCGCGTATGGCTACACCTTC.

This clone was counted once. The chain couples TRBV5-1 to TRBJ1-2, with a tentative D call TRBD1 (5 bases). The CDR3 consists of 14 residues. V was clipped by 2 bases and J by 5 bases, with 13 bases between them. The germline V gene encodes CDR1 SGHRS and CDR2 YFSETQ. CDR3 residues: CASSLEGEEYGYTF. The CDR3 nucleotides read TGCGCCAGCAGCTTAGAAGGGGAGGAGTATGGCTACACCTTC.

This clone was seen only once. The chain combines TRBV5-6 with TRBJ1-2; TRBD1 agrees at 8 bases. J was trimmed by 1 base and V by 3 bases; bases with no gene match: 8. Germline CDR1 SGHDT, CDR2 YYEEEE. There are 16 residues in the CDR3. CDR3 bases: TGTGCCAGCAGCTCATTGACAGGGGACCTTAACTATGGCTACACCTTC. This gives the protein CASSSLTGDLNYGYTF.

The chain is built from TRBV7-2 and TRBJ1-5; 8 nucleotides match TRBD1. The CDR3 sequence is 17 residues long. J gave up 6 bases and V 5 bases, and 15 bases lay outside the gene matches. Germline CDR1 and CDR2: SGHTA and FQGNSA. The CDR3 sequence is CASSPGGGRGPGQPQHF. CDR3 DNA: TGTGCCAGCAGCCCAGGGGGGGGCAGGGGGCCTGGTCAGCCCCAGCATTTT.

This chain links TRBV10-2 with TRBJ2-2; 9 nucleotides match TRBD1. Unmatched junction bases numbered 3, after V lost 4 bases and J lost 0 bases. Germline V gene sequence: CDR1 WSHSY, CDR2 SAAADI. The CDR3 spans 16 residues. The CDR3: CASSARTGANTGELFF. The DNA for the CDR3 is TGCGCCAGCAGTGCAAGGACAGGGGCGAACACCGGGGAGCTGTTTTTT.